The rows below give T cell receptor beta chains drawn from one sample of a study of blood T cell repertoires in COVID-19. Repertoires were generated with immunoSEQ multiplex PCR, while TCRdb's copy carries only in-frame clones and drops some. This sample carries about 100,000 clones, around four fifths of them seen once, and the ten largest clones take around 30%. Source material: peripheral blood. These receptors all come from a man aged 65 to 79 with active or convalescent COVID-19. The CDR3 runs from the conserved cysteine through the conserved F or W. A D gene is named only where the DNA matches it firmly. Some rows mark clone size as missing; the rest say once, few, many or name a class of expanded clone.

>TRBV7-9|.|.|TRBJ2-2
TGTGCCAGCAGCCCCCCGGAGCGGGCCGGGGAGCTGTTTTTT
CASSPPERAGELFF
>TRBV19|.|.|TRBJ1-2
TGTGCCAGTAGTTCAGACCGGGGGAGGGTGAGCGGCTACACCTTC
CASSSDRGRVSGYTF
>TRBV28|TRBD2|.|TRBJ2-5
TGTGCCAGCGATCCGGGGGGTCAAGAGACCCAGTACTTC
CASDPGGQETQYF
>TRBV6-6|TRBD2|.|TRBJ2-7
TGTGCCAGCAGTCACAACAGACTAGCGCTACCCCCTCGGGAGCAGTACTTC
CASSHNRLALPPREQYF
>TRBV28|.|.|TRBJ2-2
TGTGCCAGCAGTTTGGAGGGGACTGGGGAGCTGTTTTTT
CASSLEGTGELFF
>TRBV24-1|.|.|TRBJ2-2
TGTGCCACCAGTGAACAGGGTAACACCGGGGAGCTGTTTTTT
CATSEQGNTGELFF
>TRBV9|TRBD1|few|TRBJ2-1
TGTGCCAGCAGCAAATCCGGGACAGGCGATTTACTTGAGGATGAGCAGTTCTTC
CASSKSGTGDLLEDEQFF
>TRBV3-1/TRBV3-2|.|.|TRBJ2-5
TGTGCCAGCAGCCCCCCCATCCAGGGAGGTGAGACCCAGTACTTC
CASSPPIQGGETQYF
>TRBV5-1|TRBD1|.|TRBJ1-6
TGCGCCAGCAGCTTGGGAACAGGGGGGAATTCACCCCTCCACTTT
CASSLGTGGNSPLHF
>TRBV6-1|.|.|TRBJ1-5
TGTGCCAGCAGTGAAGGGACCCCTCAGAGGGCTCAGCCCCAGCATTTT
CASSEGTPQRAQPQHF
>TRBV28|TRBD1|.|TRBJ2-3
TGTGCCAGCAGATGGACAGGGAGGAGCACAGATACGCAGTATTTT
CASRWTGRSTDTQYF
>TRBV4-2|.|.|TRBJ2-3
TGTGCCAGCAGCCAAAGTGAGGCTAGCGAGGCAGATACGCAGTATTTT
CASSQSEASEADTQYF
>TRBV24-1|TRBD1|few|TRBJ1-1
TGTGCCACCAGGCTACAGGGGGTTTTCACTGAAGCTTTCTTT
CATRLQGVFTEAFF
>TRBV6-4|TRBD2|few|TRBJ2-7
TGTGCCAGCAGTGAGGGTAGCGGGAGTCAGAACGAGCAGTACTTC
CASSEGSGSQNEQYF
>TRBV7-9|.|.|TRBJ1-1
TGTGCCAGCAGCTTAGGGGGGGTTGAAGCTTTCTTT
CASSLGGVEAFF
>TRBV30|.|.|TRBJ2-1
TGTGCCTGGATTGAGGGAAGCTCCTACAATGAGCAGTTCTTC
CAWIEGSSYNEQFF
>TRBV6-1|TRBD2|once|TRBJ2-3
TGTGCCAGCAGTGAAATAGGAGGGGCGGGGGGCACAGATACGCAGTATTTT
CASSEIGGAGGTDTQYF
>TRBV9|.|.|TRBJ2-3
TGTGCCAGCAGCGTAGCACACCACAGAGATACGCAGTATTTT
CASSVAHHRDTQYF
>TRBV24-1|TRBD1|.|TRBJ2-5
TGTGCCACCGGAACACAGGGGATTGGCGAGACCCAGTACTTC
CATGTQGIGETQYF
>TRBV5-4|.|.|TRBJ1-1
TGTGCCAGCAGCTTGCAACAAATGAACACTGAAGCTTTCTTT
CASSLQQMNTEAFF
>TRBV5-1|.|.|TRBJ1-3
TGCGCCAGCAGGGTCCTAGGAAACACCATATATTTT
CASRVLGNTIYF
>TRBV2|TRBD2|.|TRBJ2-3
TGTGCCAGCAGTTCCTCACCTAGCGGGAGGGCCAGTGGGTATTTT
CASSSSPSGRASGYF
>TRBV7-2|.|.|TRBJ2-7
TGTGCCAGCAGCTCAGGCAGGGAAGACGAGCAGTACTTC
CASSSGREDEQYF
>TRBV2|.|.|TRBJ1-5
TGTGCCAGCAGGAGGGAAAATCAGCCCCAGCATTTT
CASRRENQPQHF
>TRBV5-1|TRBD2|.|TRBJ2-3
TGCGCCAGCAGCTTGAATACGGGAGGGATGGCAGATACGCAGTATTTT
CASSLNTGGMADTQYF
>TRBV5-1|.|.|TRBJ1-5
TGCGCCAGCAGCTTGCAGAGCAATCAGCCCCAGCATTTT
CASSLQSNQPQHF
>TRBV6-1|.|.|TRBJ1-1
TGTGCCAGCAGTGATGGGGGGGACACTGAAGCTTTCTTT
CASSDGGDTEAFF
>TRBV5-5|.|once|TRBJ1-1
TGTGCCAGCAGCTTAGGGGCTGAAGCTTTCTTT
CASSLGAEAFF
>TRBV9|TRBD1|.|TRBJ1-3
TGTGCCAGCAGCGCAACCGACAGGGGCGCTGGAAACACCATATATTTT
CASSATDRGAGNTIYF
>TRBV5-4|TRBD1|.|TRBJ1-2
TGTGCCAGCAGAAAGCAGGTCGGACAGGCAGCTAACTATGGCTACACCTTC
CASRKQVGQAANYGYTF
>TRBV27|.|many|TRBJ2-2
TGTGCCAGCCTCGGGGGAACGAACACCGGGGAGCTGTTTTTT
CASLGGTNTGELFF
>TRBV20-1|TRBD2|.|TRBJ2-5
TGCAGTGCTAGTCCCTGGACTAGCGGGGGGGGGCAAGAGACCCAGTACTTC
CSASPWTSGGGQETQYF
>TRBV11-2|TRBD2|few|TRBJ2-7
TGTGCCAGCAGCTCGGGACTAGCGGGGGAGATCACCTACGAGCAGTACTTC
CASSSGLAGEITYEQYF
>TRBV19|.|.|TRBJ1-5
TGTGCCAGTAGTATAGAGGGAGGCAGGAACCGTAATAGCAATCAGCCCCAGCATTTT
CASSIEGGRNRNSNQPQHF
>TRBV9|.|.|TRBJ1-2
TGTGCCAGCAGCGTAGGATCGGGGGACTATGGCTACACCTTC
CASSVGSGDYGYTF
>TRBV5-1|TRBD1|.|TRBJ1-6
TGCGCCAGCAGCCGGGACAGAGCTTCCTATAATTCACCCCTCCACTTT
CASSRDRASYNSPLHF
>TRBV6-5|.|.|TRBJ1-2
TGTGCCAGCAGTTTCACAGGGTTAAGAGGCTACACCTTC
CASSFTGLRGYTF
>TRBV27|.|.|TRBJ1-1
TGTGCCAGCAGTTGGGGCATTAGCACTGAAGCTTTCTTT
CASSWGISTEAFF
>TRBV27|.|once|TRBJ2-7
TGTGCCAGCAGTTTATCGTACAGCTCCTACGAGCAGTACTTC
CASSLSYSSYEQYF
>TRBV3-1/TRBV3-2|.|once|TRBJ2-5
TGTGCCAGCAGCCAAGGGGGGGGGCGGTTCGAGACCCAGTACTTC
CASSQGGGRFETQYF
>TRBV7-2|.|few|TRBJ2-4
TGTGCCAGCAGCTTAGTGAGTCGGCAGGGTCTCAAAAACATTCAGTACTTC
CASSLVSRQGLKNIQYF
>TRBV5-6|.|.|TRBJ1-4
TGTGCCAGCAGCTTGGGGCCAGGCAAAAATGAAAAACTGTTTTTT
CASSLGPGKNEKLFF
>TRBV5-1|.|.|TRBJ1-5
TGCGCCAGCAGCTTGGGAGACAATCAGCCCCAGCATTTT
CASSLGDNQPQHF
>TRBV30|.|.|TRBJ2-7
TGTGCCTGGAGTGTACAGGGCTACGAGCAGTACTTC
CAWSVQGYEQYF
>TRBV6-1|.|.|TRBJ1-5
TGTGCCAGCAGTGACGTGGGTCAGCTTGGAGCCCAGCCCCAGCATTTT
CASSDVGQLGAQPQHF
>TRBV30|.|.|TRBJ1-2
TGTGCCTGGGGACCATCAGGGGGCTACACCTTC
CAWGPSGGYTF
>TRBV6-5|TRBD2|.|TRBJ2-1
TGTGCCAGCGGAGAGGGGCGGGGGGCCTACAATGAGCAGTTCTTC
CASGEGRGAYNEQFF
>TRBV30|TRBD1|few|TRBJ1-6
TGTGCCTGGAACGCCGGACAGGATGGTTCACCCCTCCACTTT
CAWNAGQDGSPLHF
>TRBV4-2|.|few|TRBJ1-1
TGTGCCAGCAGCCAAGATCAAGGGAGCACTGAAGCTTTCTTT
CASSQDQGSTEAFF
>TRBV7-8|.|.|TRBJ1-6
TGTGCCAGCAGCCCCGGGAGTCCCGAATCACCCCTCCACTTT
CASSPGSPESPLHF
>TRBV11-2|TRBD2|.|TRBJ2-7
TGTGCCAGCAGCCCCCTCGGACTAGCGGGAAGCTACGAGCAGTACTTC
CASSPLGLAGSYEQYF
>TRBV2|.|.|TRBJ1-5
TGTGCCAGCAGGGCCGACTATAGCAATCAGCCCCAGCATTTT
CASRADYSNQPQHF